The sequence of this TCR beta chain was determined in a study of blood T cell repertoires in COVID-19. Background on the study: Acute-phase and convalescent COVID-19 samples originated in the United States, Italy and Spain.

TCRdb's copy holds only in-frame clones and misses some; the assay was immunoSEQ multiplex PCR. The sample lists a few hundred thousand clones; roughly 80% were seen once. V was clipped by 3 bases and J by 9 bases, with 12 bases between them. CDR3 length: 12 residues. Germline values: CDR1 SNHLY, CDR2 FYNNEI. V is TRBV2 and J is TRBJ2-7; D might be TRBD1 (5 bases). The TCR comes from a woman of 80 years or more with acute or convalescent COVID-19. Sequences were obtained from peripheral blood. The CDR3 loop is CASSESRVGQYF. For the CDR3, the DNA is TGTGCCAGCAGTGAGTCCAGGGTCGGGCAGTACTTC.